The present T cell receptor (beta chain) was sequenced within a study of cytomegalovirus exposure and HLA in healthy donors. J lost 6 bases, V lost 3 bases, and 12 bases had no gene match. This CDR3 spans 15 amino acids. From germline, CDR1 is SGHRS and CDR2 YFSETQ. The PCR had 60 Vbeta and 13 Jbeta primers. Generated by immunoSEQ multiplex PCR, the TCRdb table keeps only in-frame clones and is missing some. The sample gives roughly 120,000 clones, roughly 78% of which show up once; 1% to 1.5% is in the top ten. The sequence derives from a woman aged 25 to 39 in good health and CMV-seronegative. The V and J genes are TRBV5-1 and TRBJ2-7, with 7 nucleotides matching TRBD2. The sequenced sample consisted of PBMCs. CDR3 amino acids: CASSSGLEPIREQYF. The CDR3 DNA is TGCGCCAGCAGCTCCGGACTAGAACCTATACGCGAGCAGTACTTC.